This T cell receptor (beta chain) was recovered during a study of identical twins. The study, taken as a whole, reports: The study based its conclusions on cross-sectional statistical analysis and did not follow the same donors. There was an excess of low generation probability in the out-of-frame alpha sequences that twins shared.

Germline CDR1 and CDR2: SGHTA and FQGNSA. This CDR3 contains 16 residues. V shed 0 bases and J 0 bases; nucleotides not matched to a gene: 4. This clonotype was found a few times. The antigen is undetermined. Unique molecular identifiers were present on the cDNA, and a universal primer site came from template switching. One entry per CDR3 protein, called by TCRdb with MiXCR from the 5' RACE reads. Of more than 1.5 million distinct CDR3 sequences listed, under 35% were seen once; the top ten hold about 0.27%. The sequence derives from a newborn girl in good health. The sequencing input was cord blood. The chain uses TRBV7-2 and TRBJ2-7; 8 nucleotides align to TRBD2. CDR3 loop: CASSLARTSRSYEQYF. DNA of the CDR3: TGTGCCAGCAGCTTAGCGAGGACTAGCCGCTCCTACGAGCAGTACTTC.